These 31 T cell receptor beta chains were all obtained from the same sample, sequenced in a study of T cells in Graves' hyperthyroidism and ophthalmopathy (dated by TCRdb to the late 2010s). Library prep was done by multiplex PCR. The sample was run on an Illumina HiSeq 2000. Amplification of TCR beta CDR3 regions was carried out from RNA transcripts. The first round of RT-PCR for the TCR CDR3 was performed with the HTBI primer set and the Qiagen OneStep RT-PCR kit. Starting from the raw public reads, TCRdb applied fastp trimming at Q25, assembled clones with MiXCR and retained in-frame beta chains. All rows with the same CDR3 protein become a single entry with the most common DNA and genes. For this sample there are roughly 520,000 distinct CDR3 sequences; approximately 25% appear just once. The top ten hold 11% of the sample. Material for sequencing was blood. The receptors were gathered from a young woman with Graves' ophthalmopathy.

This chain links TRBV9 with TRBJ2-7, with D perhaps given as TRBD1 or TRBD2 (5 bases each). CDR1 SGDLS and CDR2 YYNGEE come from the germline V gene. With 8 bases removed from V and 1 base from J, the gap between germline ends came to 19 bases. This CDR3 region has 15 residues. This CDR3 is CASSPRGERSYEQYF. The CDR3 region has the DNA TGTGCCAGTTCCCCCCGAGGGGAGCGGTCCTACGAGCAGTACTTC.

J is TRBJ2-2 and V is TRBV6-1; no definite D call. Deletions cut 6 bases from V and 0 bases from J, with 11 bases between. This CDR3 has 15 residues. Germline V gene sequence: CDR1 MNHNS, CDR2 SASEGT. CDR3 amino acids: CASSELFANTGELFF. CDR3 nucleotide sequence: TGTGCCAGCAGCGAGCTGTTCGCGAACACCGGGGAGCTGTTTTTT.

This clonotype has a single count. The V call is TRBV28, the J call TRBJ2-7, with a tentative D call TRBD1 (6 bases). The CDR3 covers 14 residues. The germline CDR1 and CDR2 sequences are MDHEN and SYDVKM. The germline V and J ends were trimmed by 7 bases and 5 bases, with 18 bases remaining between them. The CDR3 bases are TGTGCCAGCAACAGGGCCCAGTTGAGACACGAGCAGTACTTC. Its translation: CASNRAQLRHEQYF.

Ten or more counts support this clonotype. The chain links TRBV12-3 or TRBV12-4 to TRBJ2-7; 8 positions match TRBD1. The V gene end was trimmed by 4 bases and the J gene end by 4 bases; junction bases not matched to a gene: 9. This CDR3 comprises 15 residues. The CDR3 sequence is CASSSPSGGFYEQYF. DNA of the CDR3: TGTGCCAGCAGTTCTCCTTCAGGGGGCTTTTACGAGCAGTACTTC.

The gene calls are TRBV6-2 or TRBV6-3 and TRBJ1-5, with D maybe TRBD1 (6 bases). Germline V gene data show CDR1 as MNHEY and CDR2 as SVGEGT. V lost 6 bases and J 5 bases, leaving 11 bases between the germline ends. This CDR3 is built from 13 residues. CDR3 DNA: TGTGCCAGCAGAATCGGACAGTATCAGCCCCAGCATTTT. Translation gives CASRIGQYQPQHF.

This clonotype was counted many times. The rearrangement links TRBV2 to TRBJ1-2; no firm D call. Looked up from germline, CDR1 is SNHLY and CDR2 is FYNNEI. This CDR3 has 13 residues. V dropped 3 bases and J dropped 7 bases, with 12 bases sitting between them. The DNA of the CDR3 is TGTGCCAGCAGTGAGGGCTCGCTGGGTGGCTACACCTTC. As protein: CASSEGSLGGYTF.

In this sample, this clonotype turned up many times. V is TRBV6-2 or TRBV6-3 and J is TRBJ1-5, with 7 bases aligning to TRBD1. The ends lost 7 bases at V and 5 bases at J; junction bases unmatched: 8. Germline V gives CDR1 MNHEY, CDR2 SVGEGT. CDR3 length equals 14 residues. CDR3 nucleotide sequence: TGTGCCAGCAACGACAGGGCGGGGGATCAGCCCCAGCATTTT. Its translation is CASNDRAGDQPQHF.

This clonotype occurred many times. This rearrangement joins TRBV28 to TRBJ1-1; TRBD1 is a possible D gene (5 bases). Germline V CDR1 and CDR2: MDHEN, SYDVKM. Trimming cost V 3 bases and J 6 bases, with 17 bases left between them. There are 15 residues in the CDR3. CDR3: CASSFSGFGKPEAFF. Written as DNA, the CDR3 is TGTGCCAGCAGTTTCTCAGGGTTCGGGAAACCTGAAGCTTTCTTT. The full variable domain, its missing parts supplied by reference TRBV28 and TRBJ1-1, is DVKVTQSSRYLVKRTGEKVFLECVQDMDHENMFWYRQDPGLGLRLIYFSYDVKMKEKGDIPEGYSVSREKKERFSLILESASTNQTSMYLCASSFSGFGKPEAFFGQGTRLTVV.

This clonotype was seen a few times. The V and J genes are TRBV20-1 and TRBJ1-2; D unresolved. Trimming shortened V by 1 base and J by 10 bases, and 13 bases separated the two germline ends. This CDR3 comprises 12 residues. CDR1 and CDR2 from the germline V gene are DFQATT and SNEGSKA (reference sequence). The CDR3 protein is CSARGPEVVYTF. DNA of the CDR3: TGCAGTGCTAGAGGGCCAGAGGTCGTCTACACCTTC.

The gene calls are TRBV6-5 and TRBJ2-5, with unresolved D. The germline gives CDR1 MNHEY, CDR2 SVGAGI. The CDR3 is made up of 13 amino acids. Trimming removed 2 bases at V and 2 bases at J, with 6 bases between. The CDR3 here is CASSYAVQETQYF. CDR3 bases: TGTGCCAGCAGTTACGCAGTACAAGAGACCCAGTACTTC.

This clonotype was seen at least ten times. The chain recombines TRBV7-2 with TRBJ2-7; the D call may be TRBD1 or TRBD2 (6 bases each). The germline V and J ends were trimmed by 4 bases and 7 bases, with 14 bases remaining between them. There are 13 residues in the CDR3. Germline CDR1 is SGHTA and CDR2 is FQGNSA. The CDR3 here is CASSWRGAGEQYF. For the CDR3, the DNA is TGTGCCAGCAGCTGGAGGGGGGCCGGAGAGCAGTACTTC.

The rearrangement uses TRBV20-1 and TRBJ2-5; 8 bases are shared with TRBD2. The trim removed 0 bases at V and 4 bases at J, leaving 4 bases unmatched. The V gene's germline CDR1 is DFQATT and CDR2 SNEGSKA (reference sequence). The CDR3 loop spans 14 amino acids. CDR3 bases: TGCAGTGCTAGAGAAAGCGGGGGTGGAGAGACCCAGTACTTC. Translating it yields CSARESGGGETQYF.

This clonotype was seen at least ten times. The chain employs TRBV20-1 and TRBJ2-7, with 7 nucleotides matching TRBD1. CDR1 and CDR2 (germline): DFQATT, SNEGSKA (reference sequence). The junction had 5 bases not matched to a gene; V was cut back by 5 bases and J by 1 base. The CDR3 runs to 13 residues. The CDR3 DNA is TGCAGTGCTCCTAAGGGACAGTCCTACGAGCAGTACTTC. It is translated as CSAPKGQSYEQYF.

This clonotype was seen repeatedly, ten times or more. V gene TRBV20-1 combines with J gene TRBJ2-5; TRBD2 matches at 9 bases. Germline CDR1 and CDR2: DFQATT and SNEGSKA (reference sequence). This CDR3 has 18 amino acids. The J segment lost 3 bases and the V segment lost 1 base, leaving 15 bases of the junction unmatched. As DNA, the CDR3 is TGCAGTGCTAGAGTAGTAGGCGGAGGGCTAGCGGGGAAAGAGACCCAGTACTTC. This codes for CSARVVGGGLAGKETQYF.

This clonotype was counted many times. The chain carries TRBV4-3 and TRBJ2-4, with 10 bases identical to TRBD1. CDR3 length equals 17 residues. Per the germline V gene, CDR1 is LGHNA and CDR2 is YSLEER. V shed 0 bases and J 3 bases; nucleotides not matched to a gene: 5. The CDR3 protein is CASSQDRQGAGKNIQYF. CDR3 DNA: TGCGCCAGCAGCCAAGATCGACAGGGGGCTGGCAAAAACATTCAGTACTTC.

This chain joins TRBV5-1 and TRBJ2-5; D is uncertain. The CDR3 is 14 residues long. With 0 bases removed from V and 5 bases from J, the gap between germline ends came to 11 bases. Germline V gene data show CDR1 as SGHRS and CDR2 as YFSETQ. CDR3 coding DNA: TGCGCCAGCAGCTTGGCCCAGGCATGGGAGACCCAGTACTTC. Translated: CASSLAQAWETQYF. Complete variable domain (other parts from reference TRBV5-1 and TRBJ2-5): KAGVTQTPRYLIKTRGQQVTLSCSPISGHRSVSWYQQTPGQGLQFLFEYFSETQRNKGNFPGRFSGRQFSNSRSEMNVSTLELGDSALYLCASSLAQAWETQYFGPGTRLLVL.

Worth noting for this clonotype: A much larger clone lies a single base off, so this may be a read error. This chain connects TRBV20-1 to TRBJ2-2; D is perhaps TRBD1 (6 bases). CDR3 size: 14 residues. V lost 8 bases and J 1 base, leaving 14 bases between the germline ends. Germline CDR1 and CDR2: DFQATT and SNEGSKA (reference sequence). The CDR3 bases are TGCAGTAGAAGGGAGACAGGGAACACCGGGGAGCTGTTTTTT. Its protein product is CSRRETGNTGELFF.

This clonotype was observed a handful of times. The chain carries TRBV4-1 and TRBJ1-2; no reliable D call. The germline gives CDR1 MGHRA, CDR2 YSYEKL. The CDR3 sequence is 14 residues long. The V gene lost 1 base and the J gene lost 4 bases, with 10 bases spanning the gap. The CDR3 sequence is CASSQVYLGYGYTF. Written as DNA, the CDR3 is TGCGCCAGCAGCCAAGTGTACTTAGGCTATGGCTACACCTTC.

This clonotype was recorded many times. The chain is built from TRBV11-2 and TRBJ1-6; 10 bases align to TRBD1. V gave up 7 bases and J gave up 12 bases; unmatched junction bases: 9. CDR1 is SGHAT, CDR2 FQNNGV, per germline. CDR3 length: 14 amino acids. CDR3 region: CASNPGQGKRPLHF. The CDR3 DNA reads TGTGCCAGCAACCCGGGACAGGGGAAACGACCCCTCCACTTT.

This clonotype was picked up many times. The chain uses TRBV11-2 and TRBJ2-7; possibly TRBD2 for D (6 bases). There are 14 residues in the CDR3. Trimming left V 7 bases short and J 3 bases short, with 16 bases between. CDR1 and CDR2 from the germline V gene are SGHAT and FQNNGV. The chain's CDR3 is CASTGGQAGYEQYF. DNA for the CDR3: TGTGCCAGCACCGGAGGGCAGGCAGGCTACGAGCAGTACTTC.

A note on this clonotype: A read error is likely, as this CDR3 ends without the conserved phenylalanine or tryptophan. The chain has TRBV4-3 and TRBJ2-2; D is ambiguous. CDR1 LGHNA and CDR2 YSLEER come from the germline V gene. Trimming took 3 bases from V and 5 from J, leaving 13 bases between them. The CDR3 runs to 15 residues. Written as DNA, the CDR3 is TGCGCCAGCAGCCATTTAAATGTTGGGACCGGGGAGCTGTTTTTG. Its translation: CASSHLNVGTGELFL.

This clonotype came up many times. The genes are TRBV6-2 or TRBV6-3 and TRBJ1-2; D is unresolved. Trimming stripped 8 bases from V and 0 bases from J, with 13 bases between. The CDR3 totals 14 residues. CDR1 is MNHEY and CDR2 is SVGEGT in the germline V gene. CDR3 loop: CASGNDHANYGYTF. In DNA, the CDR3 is TGTGCCAGCGGCAACGACCACGCTAACTATGGCTACACCTTC.

CDR3 sequence reads: CASTPGVGQGAPEQYF. The DNA for the CDR3 is TGTGCCAGCACTCCCGGGGTTGGACAGGGGGCGCCCGAGCAGTACTTC. The chain has TRBV12-3 or TRBV12-4 and TRBJ2-7; 11 nucleotides match TRBD1. V lost 7 bases and J lost 6; bases outside the gene matches: 14. CDR3 size: 16 residues.

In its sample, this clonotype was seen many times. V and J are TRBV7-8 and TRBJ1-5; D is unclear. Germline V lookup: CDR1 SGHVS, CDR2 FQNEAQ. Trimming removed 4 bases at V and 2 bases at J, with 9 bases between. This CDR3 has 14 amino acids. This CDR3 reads CASSSPGGNQPQHF. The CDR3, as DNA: TGTGCCAGCAGCTCCCCTGGTGGCAATCAGCCCCAGCATTTT.

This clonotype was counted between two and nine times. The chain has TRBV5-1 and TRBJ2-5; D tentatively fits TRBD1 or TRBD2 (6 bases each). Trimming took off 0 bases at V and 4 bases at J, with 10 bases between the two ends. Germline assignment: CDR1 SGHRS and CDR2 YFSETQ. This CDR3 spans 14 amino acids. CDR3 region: CASSLVPGAETQYF. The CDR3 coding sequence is TGCGCCAGCAGCTTGGTTCCGGGGGCAGAGACCCAGTACTTC.

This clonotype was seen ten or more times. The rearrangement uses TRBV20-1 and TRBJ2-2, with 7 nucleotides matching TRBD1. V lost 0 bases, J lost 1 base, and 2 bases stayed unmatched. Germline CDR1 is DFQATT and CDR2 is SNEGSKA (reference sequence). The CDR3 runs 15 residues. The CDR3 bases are TGCAGTGCTAGAGATCCAGGGGGGAACACCGGGGAGCTGTTTTTT. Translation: CSARDPGGNTGELFF.

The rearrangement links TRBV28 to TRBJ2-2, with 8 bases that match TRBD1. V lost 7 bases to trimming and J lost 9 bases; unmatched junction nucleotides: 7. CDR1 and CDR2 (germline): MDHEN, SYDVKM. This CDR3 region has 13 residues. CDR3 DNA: TGTGCCAGCATCCCACAGGGGGACCGGGAGCTGTTTTTT. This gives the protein CASIPQGDRELFF.

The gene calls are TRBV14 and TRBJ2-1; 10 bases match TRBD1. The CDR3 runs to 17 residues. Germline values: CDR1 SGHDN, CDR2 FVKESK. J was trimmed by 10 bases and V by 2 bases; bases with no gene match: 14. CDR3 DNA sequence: TGTGCCAGCAGCCAAAGATTGGGAAGACAGGGGGCTGGAGAGCAGTTCTTC. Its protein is CASSQRLGRQGAGEQFF. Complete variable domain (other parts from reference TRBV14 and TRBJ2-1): EAGVTQFPSHSVIEKGQTVTLRCDPISGHDNLYWYRRVMGKEIKFLLHFVKESKQDESGMPNNRFLAERTGGTYSTLKVQPAELEDSGVYFCASSQRLGRQGAGEQFFGPGTRLTVL.

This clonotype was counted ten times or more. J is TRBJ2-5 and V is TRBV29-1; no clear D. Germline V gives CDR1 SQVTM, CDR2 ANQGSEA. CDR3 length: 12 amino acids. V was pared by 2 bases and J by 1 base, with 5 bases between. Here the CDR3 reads CSVENGQETQYF. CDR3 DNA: TGCAGCGTTGAAAACGGCCAAGAGACCCAGTACTTC.

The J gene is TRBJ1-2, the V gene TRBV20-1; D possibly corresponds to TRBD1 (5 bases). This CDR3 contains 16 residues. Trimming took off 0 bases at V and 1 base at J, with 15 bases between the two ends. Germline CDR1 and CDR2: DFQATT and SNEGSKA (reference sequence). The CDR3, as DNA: TGCAGTGCTAGAGATCTCTCGGCAGGGATTAACTATGGCTACACCTTC. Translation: CSARDLSAGINYGYTF.

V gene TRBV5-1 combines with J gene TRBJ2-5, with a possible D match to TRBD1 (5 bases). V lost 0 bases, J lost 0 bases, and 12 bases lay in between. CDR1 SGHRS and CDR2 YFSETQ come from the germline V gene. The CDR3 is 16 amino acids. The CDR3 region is CASSLDGHGYQETQYF. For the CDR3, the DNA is TGCGCCAGCAGCTTGGATGGACACGGGTACCAAGAGACCCAGTACTTC.